The 4 T cell receptor beta chains below all came from one sample that was sequenced in a study of blood T cell repertoires in COVID-19. Sequencing used immunoSEQ multiplex PCR; TCRdb keeps in-frame clones, though not all of them. The table records about 110,000 clones, under 90% of them present only once. The material sequenced was peripheral blood. These receptors were obtained from a woman in her forties or fifties with acute or convalescent COVID-19.

This clone was observed a handful of times. The chain couples TRBV13 to TRBJ1-1, with D maybe TRBD1 (6 bases). Per the germline V gene, CDR1 is PRHDT and CDR2 is FYEKMQ (reference sequence). With 4 bases removed from V and 1 base from J, the gap between germline ends came to 16 bases. The CDR3 runs to 16 residues. CDR3 in amino acids: CASSSPGTTENTEAFF. In DNA, the CDR3 is TGTGCCAGCAGCTCCCCCGGGACAACTGAGAACACTGAAGCTTTCTTT. The full variable domain, in which reference TRBV13 and TRBJ1-1 provide the parts outside the CDR3, is AAGVIQSPRHLIKEKRETATLKCYPIPRHDTVYWYQQGPGQDPQFLISFYEKMQSDKGSIPDRFSAQQFSDYHSELNMSSLELGDSALYFCASSSPGTTENTEAFFGQGTRLTVV.

The chain couples TRBV9 to TRBJ1-2; the D is unclear. Trimming pared 4 bases from V and 4 bases from J, leaving 11 bases between. The CDR3 length is 13 residues. The V gene's germline CDR1 is SGDLS and CDR2 YYNGEE. CDR3: CASSSRGGYGYTF. The CDR3 DNA is TGTGCCAGCAGCTCACGGGGAGGCTATGGCTACACCTTC.

The V call is TRBV5-1, the J call TRBJ2-2; no definite D call. Germline V CDR1 and CDR2: SGHRS, YFSETQ. V was trimmed by 0 bases and J by 1 base, leaving 7 bases between them. The CDR3 runs 15 residues. CDR3 residues: CASSLDFLNTGELFF. The CDR3 DNA follows: TGCGCCAGCAGCTTGGACTTCCTGAACACCGGGGAGCTGTTTTTT.

The CDR3: CASKGRGMTNTEAFF. As DNA, the CDR3 is TGTGCCAGTAAAGGACGGGGAATGACGAACACTGAAGCTTTCTTT. The genes are TRBV19 and TRBJ1-1; no firm D call. The CDR3 sequence is 15 residues long. The germline V gene has CDR1 LNHDA and CDR2 SQIVND (reference sequence). Between the trimmed V and J ends, which lost 7 bases and 1 base, there was a span of 16 bases.